This T cell receptor beta chain comes out of a study of T-cell memory formation after mild COVID-19. From the 5' RACE reads, TCRdb called clonotypes with MiXCR, one entry per CDR3 protein. The sample contains around 470,000 distinct CDR3 sequences, over 15% of which appear only once. In this sample, this clonotype turned up many times. J gave up 12 bases and V 1 base, and 2 bases lay outside the gene matches. Germline lookup yields CDR1 SEHNR and CDR2 FQNEAQ (reference sequence). The CDR3 sequence is 12 residues long. This receptor was identified in an adult woman who had mild COVID-19 (a few samples of this study predate the infection). Cell type and time point are not known. Material: PBMCs or a T cell subset sorted from them (not recorded which). The genes are TRBV7-9 and TRBJ2-1; 8 bases are a match to TRBD1. The CDR3 DNA sequence: TGTGCCAGCAGCTTAGGACAGGGGACGCAGTTCTTC. As protein: CASSLGQGTQFF.